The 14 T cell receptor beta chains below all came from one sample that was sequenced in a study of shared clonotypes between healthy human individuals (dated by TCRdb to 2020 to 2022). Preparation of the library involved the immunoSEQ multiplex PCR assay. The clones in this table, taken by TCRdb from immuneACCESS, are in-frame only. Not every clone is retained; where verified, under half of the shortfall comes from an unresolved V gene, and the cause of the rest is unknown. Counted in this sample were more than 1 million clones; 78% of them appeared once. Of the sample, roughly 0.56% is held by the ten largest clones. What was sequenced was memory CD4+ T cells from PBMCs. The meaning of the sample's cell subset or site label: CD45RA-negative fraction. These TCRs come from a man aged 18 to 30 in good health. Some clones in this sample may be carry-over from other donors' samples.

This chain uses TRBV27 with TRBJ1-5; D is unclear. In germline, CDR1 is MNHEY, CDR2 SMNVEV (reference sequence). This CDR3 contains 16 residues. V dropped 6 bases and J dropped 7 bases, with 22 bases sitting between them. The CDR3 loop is CASSLRYIGIFQPQHF. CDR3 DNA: TGTGCCAGCAGCCTAAGGTATATTGGTATATTCCAGCCCCAGCATTTT.

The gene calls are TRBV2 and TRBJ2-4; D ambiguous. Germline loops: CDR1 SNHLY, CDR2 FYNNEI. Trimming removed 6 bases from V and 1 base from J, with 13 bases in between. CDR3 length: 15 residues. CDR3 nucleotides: TGTGCCAGCAGCGCTAACCCGGTCGCCAAAAACATTCAGTACTTC. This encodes CASSANPVAKNIQYF.

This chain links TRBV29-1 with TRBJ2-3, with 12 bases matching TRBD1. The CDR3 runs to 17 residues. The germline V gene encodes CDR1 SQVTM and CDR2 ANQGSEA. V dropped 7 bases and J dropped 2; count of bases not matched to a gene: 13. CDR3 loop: CSARSPGQGANTDTQYF. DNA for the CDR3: TGCAGCGCCCGGTCCCCGGGACAGGGGGCGAACACAGATACGCAGTATTTT.

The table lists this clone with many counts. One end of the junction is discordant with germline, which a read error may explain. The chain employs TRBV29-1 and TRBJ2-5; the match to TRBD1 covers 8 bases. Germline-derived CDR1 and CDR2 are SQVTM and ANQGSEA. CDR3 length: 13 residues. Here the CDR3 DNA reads TGCAGCGTTGAAGATCTGGACAGGGAGAGCCAGTACTTC. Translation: CSVEDLDRESQYF.

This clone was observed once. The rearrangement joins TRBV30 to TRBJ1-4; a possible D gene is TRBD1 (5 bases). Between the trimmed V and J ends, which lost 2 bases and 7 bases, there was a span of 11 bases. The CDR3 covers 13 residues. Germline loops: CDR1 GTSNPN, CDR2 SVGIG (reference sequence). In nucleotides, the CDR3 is TGTGCCTGGAGTCCAAAAGGGACTGAAAAACTGTTTTTT. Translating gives CAWSPKGTEKLFF.

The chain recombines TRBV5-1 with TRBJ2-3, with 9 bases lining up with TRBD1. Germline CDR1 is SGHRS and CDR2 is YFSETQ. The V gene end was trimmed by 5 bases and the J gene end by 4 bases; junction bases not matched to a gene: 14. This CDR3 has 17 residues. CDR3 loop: CASSLPMTGGRSDTQYF. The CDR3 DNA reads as TGCGCCAGCAGTCTGCCGATGACAGGGGGAAGATCAGATACGCAGTATTTT.

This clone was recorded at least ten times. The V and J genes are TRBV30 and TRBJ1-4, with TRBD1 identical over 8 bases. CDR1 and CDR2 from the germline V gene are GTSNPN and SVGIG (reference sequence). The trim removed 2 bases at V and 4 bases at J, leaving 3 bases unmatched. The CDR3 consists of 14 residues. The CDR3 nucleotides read TGTGCCTGGAGTCAGACAGGGGTTAATGAAAAACTGTTTTTT. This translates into CAWSQTGVNEKLFF. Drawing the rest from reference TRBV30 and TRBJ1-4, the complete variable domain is SQTIHQWPATLVQPVGSPLSLECTVEGTSNPNLYWYRQAAGRGLQLLFYSVGIGQISSEVPQNLSASRPQDRQFILSSKKLLLSDSGFYLCAWSQTGVNEKLFFGSGTQLSVL.

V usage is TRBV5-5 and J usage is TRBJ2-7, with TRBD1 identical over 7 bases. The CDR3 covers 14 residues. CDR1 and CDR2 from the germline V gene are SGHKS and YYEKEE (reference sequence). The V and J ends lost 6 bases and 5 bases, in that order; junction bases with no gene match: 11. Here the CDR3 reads CASNKQGSVNEQYF. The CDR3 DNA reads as TGTGCCAGCAACAAACAGGGGAGCGTTAACGAGCAGTACTTC.

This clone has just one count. The CDR3 DNA follows: TGCGCCAGCAGAGAGGAGGTAAACACCGGGGAGCTGTTTTTT. This codes for CASREEVNTGELFF. V usage is TRBV5-1 and J usage is TRBJ2-2; tentative D call: TRBD2 (5 bases). CDR1 is SGHRS, CDR2 YFSETQ, per germline. Trimming took off 5 bases at V and 2 bases at J, with 10 bases between the two ends. The CDR3 covers 14 residues.

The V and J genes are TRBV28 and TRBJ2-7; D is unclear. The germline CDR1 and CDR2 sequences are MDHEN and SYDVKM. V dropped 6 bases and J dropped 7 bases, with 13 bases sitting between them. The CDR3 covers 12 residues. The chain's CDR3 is CASSDPKREQYF. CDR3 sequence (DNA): TGTGCCAGCAGCGACCCAAAAAGGGAGCAGTACTTC. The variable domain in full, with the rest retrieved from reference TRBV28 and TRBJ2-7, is DVKVTQSSRYLVKRTGEKVFLECVQDMDHENMFWYRQDPGLGLRLIYFSYDVKMKEKGDIPEGYSVSREKKERFSLILESASTNQTSMYLCASSDPKREQYFGPGTRLTVT.

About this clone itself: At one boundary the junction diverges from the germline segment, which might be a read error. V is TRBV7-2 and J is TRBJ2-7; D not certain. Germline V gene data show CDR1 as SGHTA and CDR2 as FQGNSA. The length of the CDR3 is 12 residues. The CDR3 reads CASSLEQLQQYF. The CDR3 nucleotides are TGTGCCAGCAGCCTTGAGCAACTGCAGCAATACTTC.

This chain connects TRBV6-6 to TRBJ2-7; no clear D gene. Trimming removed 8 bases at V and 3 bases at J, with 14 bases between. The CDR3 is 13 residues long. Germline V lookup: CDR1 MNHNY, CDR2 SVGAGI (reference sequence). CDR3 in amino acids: CASLKDRNYEQYF. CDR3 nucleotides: TGTGCCAGCCTAAAGGACCGGAACTACGAGCAGTACTTC.

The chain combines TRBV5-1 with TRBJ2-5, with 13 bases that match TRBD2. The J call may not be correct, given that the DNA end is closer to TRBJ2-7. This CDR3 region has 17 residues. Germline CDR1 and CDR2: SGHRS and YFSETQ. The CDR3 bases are TGCGCCAGCAGCCTGGGACTCGGGACTAGCGGGACCTACGAGCAGTACTTC. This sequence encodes CASSLGLGTSGTYEQYF.

This CDR3 is CASSEGQDTGELFF. The CDR3 DNA reads as TGTGCCAGCAGTGAAGGGCAGGACACCGGGGAGCTGTTTTTT. The chain links TRBV6-4 to TRBJ2-2, with no clear D. V gave up 3 bases and J gave up 3 bases, with 8 bases separating them. The germline CDR1 and CDR2 sequences are MRHNA and SNTAGT. This CDR3 comprises 14 residues.